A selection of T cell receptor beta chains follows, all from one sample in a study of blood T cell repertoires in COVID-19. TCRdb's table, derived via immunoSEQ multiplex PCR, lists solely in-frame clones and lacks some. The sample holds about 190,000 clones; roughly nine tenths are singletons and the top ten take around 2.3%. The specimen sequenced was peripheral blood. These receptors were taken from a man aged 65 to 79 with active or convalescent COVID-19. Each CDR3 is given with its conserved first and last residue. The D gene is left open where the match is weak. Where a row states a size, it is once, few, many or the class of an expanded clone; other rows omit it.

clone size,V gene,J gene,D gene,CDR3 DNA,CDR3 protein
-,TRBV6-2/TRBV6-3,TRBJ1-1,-,TGTGCCAGCAGTAACAGGGTTGGGAACACTGAAGCTTTCTTT,CASSNRVGNTEAFF
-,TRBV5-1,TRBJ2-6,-,TGCGCCAGCAGCTGGACCTTAGGAGGAATCTCGAAAGCCAACGTCCTGACTTTC,CASSWTLGGISKANVLTF
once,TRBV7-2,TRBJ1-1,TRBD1,TGTGCCAGCAGCTTGCGGGACAGCTATCTCACTGAAGCTTTCTTT,CASSLRDSYLTEAFF
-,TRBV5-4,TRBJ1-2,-,TGTGCCAGCAGCCAGACAGAGAACTATGGCTACACCTTC,CASSQTENYGYTF
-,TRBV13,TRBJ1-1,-,TGTGCCAGCAGCAAGACAGGAACTGAAGCTTTCTTT,CASSKTGTEAFF
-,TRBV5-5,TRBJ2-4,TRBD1,TGTGCCAGCAGCGCCACCGGGGCAGGGGGCAAAAACATTCAGTACTTC,CASSATGAGGKNIQYF
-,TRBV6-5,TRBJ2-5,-,TGTGCCAGCAGTTACGGGGGGAGCTTCCAAGAGACCCAGTACTTC,CASSYGGSFQETQYF
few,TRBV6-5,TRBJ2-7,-,TGTGCCAGCAGCGGATGGGCTGGGAGCTACGAGCAGTACTTC,CASSGWAGSYEQYF
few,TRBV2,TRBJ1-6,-,TGTGCCAGCATGGGCCTGACCCTCCACTTT,CASMGLTLHF
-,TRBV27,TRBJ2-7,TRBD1,TGTGCCAGCAGTTTTTCTGGGACAGGTGGTTCCTACGAGCAGTACTTC,CASSFSGTGGSYEQYF
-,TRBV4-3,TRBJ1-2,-,TGCGCCAGCAGCCAAAACACGAATAGCGATGGCTACACCTTC,CASSQNTNSDGYTF
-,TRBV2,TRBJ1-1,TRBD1,TGTGCCAGCCAGGGGGACATGAACACTGAAGCTTTCTTT,CASQGDMNTEAFF
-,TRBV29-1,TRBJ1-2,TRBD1,TGCAGCGCCTCGGGACAGGGGGCGCAGGGCTACACCTTC,CSASGQGAQGYTF
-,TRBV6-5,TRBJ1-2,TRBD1,TGTGCCAGCAGATCAACAGGGGTAGGAGGCTACACCTTC,CASRSTGVGGYTF
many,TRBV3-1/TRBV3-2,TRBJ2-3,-,TGTGCCAGCAGCCAAGGTCCGCTAGGGGCAGATACGCAGTATTTT,CASSQGPLGADTQYF
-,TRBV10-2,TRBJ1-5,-,TGCCCCAGCCGAGTCAGGAGGAATAGCAATCAGCCCCAGCATTTT,CPSRVRRNSNQPQHF
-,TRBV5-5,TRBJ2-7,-,TGTGCCAGCAGCCCAGGGGAGGGCGAGTCCTACGAGCAGTACTTC,CASSPGEGESYEQYF
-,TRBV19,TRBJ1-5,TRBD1,TGTGCCAGTAGTATCGCGAGACAGGGGTACAATCAGCCCCAGCATTTT,CASSIARQGYNQPQHF
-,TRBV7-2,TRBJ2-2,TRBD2,TGTGCCAGCAGCGTGACTAGCGGGAGAGTTGTTGGCGGGGAGCTGTTTTTT,CASSVTSGRVVGGELFF
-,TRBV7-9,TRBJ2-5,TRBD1,TGTGCCAGCACCCGGGACAGCCAAAGGACCCAGTACTTC,CASTRDSQRTQYF
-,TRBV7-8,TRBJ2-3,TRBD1,TGTGCCAGCAGGCGAGACAGGGTGATGTCAAATACGCAGTATTTT,CASRRDRVMSNTQYF
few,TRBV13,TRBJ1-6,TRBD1,TGTGCCAGCAGCACCCTACGTCAGGGGGCTTTTAATTCACCCCTCCACTTT,CASSTLRQGAFNSPLHF
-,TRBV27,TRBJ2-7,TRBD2,TGTGCCAGCAGTCCTAGCGGTTACTCCTACGAGCAGTACTTC,CASSPSGYSYEQYF
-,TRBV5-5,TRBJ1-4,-,TGTGCCAGCAGCGCCGGGACAATTAATGAAAAACTGTTTTTT,CASSAGTINEKLFF
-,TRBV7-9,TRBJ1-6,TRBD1,TGTGCCACCGGGACAGAGAATTCACCCCTCCACTTT,CATGTENSPLHF
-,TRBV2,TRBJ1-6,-,TGTGCCAGCAGTAAAGAAGGGGGTTTCTATAATTCACCCCTCCACTTT,CASSKEGGFYNSPLHF
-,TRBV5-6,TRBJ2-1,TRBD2,TGTGCCAGCAGCCTAGCGGGGGGGCCTCATGAGCAGTTCTTC,CASSLAGGPHEQFF
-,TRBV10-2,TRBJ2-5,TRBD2,TGCGCCAGCAGTCCGGCGGGGCGGGGGGCCGGTGAGACCCAGTACTTC,CASSPAGRGAGETQYF
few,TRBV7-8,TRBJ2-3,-,TGTGCCAGCAGCTTAGTCCTTAATACGCAGTATTTT,CASSLVLNTQYF
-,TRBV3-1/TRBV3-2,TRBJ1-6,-,TGTGCCAGCAGTCGGACAGCCGCAGGGGCACCCCTCCACTTT,CASSRTAAGAPLHF
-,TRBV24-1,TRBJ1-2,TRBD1,TGTGCCACCAGTGACCCAGGGGGCGCGGATGGCTACACCTTC,CATSDPGGADGYTF
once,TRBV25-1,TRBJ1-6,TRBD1,TGTGCCAGCAGTGCCCACGGGACAGGGACCACCTATAATTCACCCCTCCACTTT,CASSAHGTGTTYNSPLHF
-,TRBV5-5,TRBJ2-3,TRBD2,TGTGCCAGCAGCCCTGAAAAGGACGGGGAGTCCAGGGAGGGGAAGTATTTT,CASSPEKDGESREGKYF
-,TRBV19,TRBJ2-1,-,TGTGCCAGTTCCCAAAGGGGCTCCTACAATGAGCAGTTCTTC,CASSQRGSYNEQFF
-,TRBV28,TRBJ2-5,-,TGTGCCAGCAGTCCGTACGGGGACTCAAAGGCCTATAAAGAGACCCAGTACTTC,CASSPYGDSKAYKETQYF
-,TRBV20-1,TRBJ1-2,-,TGCAGTGCTAGTCAGGGCGGAACTGCCTATGGCTACACCTTC,CSASQGGTAYGYTF
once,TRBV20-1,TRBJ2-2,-,TGCAGTGCTAGTTCCGAAAGGAGGGCCGCGAACACCGGGGAGCTGTTTTTT,CSASSERRAANTGELFF
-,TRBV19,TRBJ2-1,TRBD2,TGTGCCAGTACTTCTAGCGGGGTACCGAGCTCCTACAATGAGCAGTTCTTC,CASTSSGVPSSYNEQFF
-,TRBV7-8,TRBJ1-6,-,TGTGCCAGCAGCTTAGGGGCCCCAGAGAGCTACCCCCTCCACTTT,CASSLGAPESYPLHF
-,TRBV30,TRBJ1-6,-,TGTGCCTGGAGGGAGGGGTTGTATTCACCCCTCCACTTT,CAWREGLYSPLHF